Only one count was recorded for the clone carrying this T cell receptor beta chain. Its matching antigen is unknown. Via MiXCR, TCRdb re-called the reads, giving one row per CDR3 protein. The sample contains about 310,000 distinct CDR3 sequences, roughly 16% of which appear only once. This record belongs to a study of T cell repertoires in cytomegalovirus infection. Looking at the study overall: Public TCR beta signatures indicated both CMV infection and matching HLA type.

Study-wide results and caveats: In two of eight donors, the top clonotype was HLA-C-restricted CMV-specific. Cumulative public TCR beta family frequency identified carriers of CMV plus the relevant HLA.

The CDR3 totals 14 residues. V gave up 8 bases and J gave up 4 bases, with 19 bases separating them. CDR1 and CDR2 from the germline V gene are SQVTM and ANQGSEA. The sequence was obtained from a human donor in good health (CMV status not recorded). Some clones in this sample may be carry-over from other donors' samples. The material sequenced was PBMCs. The gene calls are TRBV29-1 and TRBJ2-3; D is ambiguous. The chain's CDR3 is CSTEDPGMADTQYF. As DNA, the CDR3 is TGCAGCACTGAGGACCCGGGTATGGCAGATACGCAGTATTTT.